This TCR beta chain was retrieved from a study of CD8+CD57+ T cells in acquired aplastic anemia (dated by TCRdb to 2016 to 2019). Turning to the overall study: On average, sorted CD4+ and CD8+ cells yielded 3 to 4 ug of extracted DNA, with a range of about 0.18 to 30 ug. CD8+CD57+ expansion was defined as a frequency above the mean frequency observed in healthy subjects. The investigation overall reported the following: Roughly 29 CD8+ CDR3 sequences were found to be shared between patients and controls, but these sequences appeared to be highly expressed in patients and within the immunodominant clones of the patients. No significant difference in CD8+ Simpson's diversity was found between patients and healthy controls (P=0.060).

Flow cytometry had shown CD8+CD57+ cell expansion in the patients selected for sequencing. All patients had severe acquired aplastic anemia diagnosed by International Study of Aplastic Anemia and Agranulocytosis and Camitta criteria. At the time blood was sampled, none of the patients had received any therapy. TCR repertoires of sorted CD4+ and CD8+ blood T cells from severe aplastic anemia patients and healthy subjects were deep-sequenced in the study. Patients were enrolled in the USA under clinicaltrials.gov protocols 00001620, 01623167, 00001397, 00071045, 00081523 and 00961064. Ficoll-Paque density gradient centrifugation was used to isolate peripheral blood mononuclear cells. Before DNA extraction, CD4+ and CD8+ T cells were sorted by FACS or by magnetic beads. Regarding this clonotype: Its antigen specificity is not known. There are no base qualities to consult, and no much larger clone falls within one base.

TCR beta VDJ combination and CDR3 sequence profiling used genomic DNA as the template. TCR repertoire sequencing was run on an Illumina HiSeq 2000. In the paper's pipeline: TRBV/TRBJ rearrangement plots, CDR3 size and DJ length profiles, and Simpson's diversity index were used to assess repertoires. The most abundant DNA sequence in the deep sequencing data was defined as the immunodominant clone. CDR3 amino acid sequences were checked for sharing between subjects and were compared against published repertoires and the VDJdb database. The public sequencing data were trimmed at Q25 with fastp and processed into clonotypes with MiXCR by TCRdb, which kept only in-frame beta chains. A single entry per CDR3 protein holds the most common genes and DNA from its merged rows. The V and J calls follow TCRdb's processing rather than the paper's. For this sample there are under 350,000 distinct CDR3 sequences; approximately 60% appear just once. Approximately 1.2% of the sample belongs to the ten largest clones.

Reading the germline V gene gives CDR1 SGHRS and CDR2 YFSETQ. The germline V end is reduced by 3 bases and the J end by 3 bases; junction bases left unmatched: 9. Spanning cysteine to phenylalanine, the CDR3 consists of 15 amino acids. Just the 45-base CDR3 DNA is kept, in frame starting at base 1. This sequence originates from a human donor with aplastic anemia. The chain is made from TRBV5-1 and TRBJ2-7; 7 of the junction bases match TRBD2. Sequenced material: sorted CD4+, CD8+, or CD8+CD57+ T cells (not recorded which) from PBMCs. The bases read TGCGCCAGCAGCTCCATGCGGGGGACGTGCTACGAGCAGTACTTC. Protein translation: CASSSMRGTCYEQYF.